The table lists the clone carrying this T cell receptor (beta chain) with many counts. With MiXCR, TCRdb reprocessed the PCR reads. Found here are roughly 65,000 clones, approximately 14% of them singletons; the top ten hold about 6%. The record originates from a study of metastatic and nonmetastatic thyroid tumors. The CDR3 loop spans 13 amino acids. Germline V gives CDR1 LNHDA, CDR2 SQIVND (reference sequence). Trimming took off 7 bases at V and 1 base at J, with 9 bases between the two ends. Patients had received no treatment of any kind before thyroid surgery. This clonotype was obtained from a male donor with papillary thyroid cancer or a benign thyroid nodule (not recorded which). Some clones in this sample may be carry-over from other donors' samples. The sample consisted of blood. V and J are TRBV19 and TRBJ2-3; possibly TRBD2 for D (6 bases). The CDR3 DNA is TGTGCCAGTACGACGGGGGGCACAGATACGCAGTATTTT. It is translated as CASTTGGTDTQYF.